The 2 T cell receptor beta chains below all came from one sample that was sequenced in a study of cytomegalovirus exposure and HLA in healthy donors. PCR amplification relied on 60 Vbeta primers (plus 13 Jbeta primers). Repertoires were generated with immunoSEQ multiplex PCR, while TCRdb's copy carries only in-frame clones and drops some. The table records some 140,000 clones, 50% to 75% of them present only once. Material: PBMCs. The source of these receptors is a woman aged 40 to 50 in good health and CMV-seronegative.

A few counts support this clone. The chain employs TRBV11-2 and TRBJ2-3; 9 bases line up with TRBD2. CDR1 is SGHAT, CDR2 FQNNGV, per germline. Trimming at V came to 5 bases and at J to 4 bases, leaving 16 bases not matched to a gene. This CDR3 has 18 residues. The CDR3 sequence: CASSAGRGRGGSADTQYF. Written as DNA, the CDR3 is TGTGCCAGCAGCGCCGGGAGGGGGCGGGGGGGCTCCGCAGATACGCAGTATTTT.

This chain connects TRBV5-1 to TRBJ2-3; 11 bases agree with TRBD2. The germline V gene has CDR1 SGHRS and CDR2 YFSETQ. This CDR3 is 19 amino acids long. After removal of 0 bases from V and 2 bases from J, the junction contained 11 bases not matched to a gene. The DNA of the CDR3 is TGCGCCAGCAGCTTGGGACTAGCGGGGACTACAACACTCACAGATACGCAGTATTTT. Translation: CASSLGLAGTTTLTDTQYF.